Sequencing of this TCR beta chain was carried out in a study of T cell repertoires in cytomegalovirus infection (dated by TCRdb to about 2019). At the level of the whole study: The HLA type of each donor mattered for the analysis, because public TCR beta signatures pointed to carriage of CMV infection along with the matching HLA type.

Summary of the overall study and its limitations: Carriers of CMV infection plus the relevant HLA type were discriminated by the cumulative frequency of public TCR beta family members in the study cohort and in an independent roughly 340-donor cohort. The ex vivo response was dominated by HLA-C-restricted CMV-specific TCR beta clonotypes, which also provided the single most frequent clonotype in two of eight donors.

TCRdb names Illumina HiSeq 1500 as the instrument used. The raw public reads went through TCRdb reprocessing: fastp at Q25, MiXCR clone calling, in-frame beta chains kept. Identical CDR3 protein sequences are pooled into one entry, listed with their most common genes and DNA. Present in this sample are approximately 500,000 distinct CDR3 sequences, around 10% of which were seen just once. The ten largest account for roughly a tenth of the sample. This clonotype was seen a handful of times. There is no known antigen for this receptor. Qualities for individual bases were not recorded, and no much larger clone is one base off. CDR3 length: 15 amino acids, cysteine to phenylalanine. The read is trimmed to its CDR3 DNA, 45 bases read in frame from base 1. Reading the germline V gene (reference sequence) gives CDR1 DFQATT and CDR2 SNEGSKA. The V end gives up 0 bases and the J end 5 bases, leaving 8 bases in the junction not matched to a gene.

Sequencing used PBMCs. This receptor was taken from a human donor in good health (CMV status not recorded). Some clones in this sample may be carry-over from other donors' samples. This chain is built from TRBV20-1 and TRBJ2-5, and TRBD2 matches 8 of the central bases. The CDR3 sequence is CSARDTGGPWETQYF. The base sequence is TGCAGTGCTAGAGATACGGGGGGGCCATGGGAGACCCAGTACTTC.